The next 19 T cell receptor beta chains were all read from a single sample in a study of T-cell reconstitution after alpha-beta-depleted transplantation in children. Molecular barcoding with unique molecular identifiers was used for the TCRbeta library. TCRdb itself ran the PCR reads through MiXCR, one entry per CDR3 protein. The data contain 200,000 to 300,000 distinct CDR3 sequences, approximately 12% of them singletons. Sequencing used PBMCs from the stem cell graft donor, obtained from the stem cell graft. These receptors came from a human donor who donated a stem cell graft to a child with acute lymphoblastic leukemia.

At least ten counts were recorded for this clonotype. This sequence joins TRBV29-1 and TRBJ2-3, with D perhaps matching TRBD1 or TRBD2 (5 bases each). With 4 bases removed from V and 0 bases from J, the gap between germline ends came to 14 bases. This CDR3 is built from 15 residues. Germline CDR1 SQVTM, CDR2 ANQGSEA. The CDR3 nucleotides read TGCAGCGTTGCCGCCGGGACGTTGAGCACAGATACGCAGTATTTT. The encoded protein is CSVAAGTLSTDTQYF.

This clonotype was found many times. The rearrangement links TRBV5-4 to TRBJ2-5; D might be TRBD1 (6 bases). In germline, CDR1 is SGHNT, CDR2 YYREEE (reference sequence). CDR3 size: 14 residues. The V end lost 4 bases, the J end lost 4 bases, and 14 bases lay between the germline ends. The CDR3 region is CASSTPDRPETQYF. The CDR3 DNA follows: TGTGCCAGCAGCACGCCGGACAGACCAGAGACCCAGTACTTC.

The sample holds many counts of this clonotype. The CDR3 spells CASSLARARGYEQYF. For the CDR3, the DNA is TGTGCCAGCAGCTTAGCGCGAGCCAGGGGTTACGAGCAGTACTTC. The chain recombines TRBV7-2 with TRBJ2-7, with a weak D call TRBD1 (6 bases). The ends were cut back, 0 bases at V and 4 bases at J, with 13 bases in the middle. Germline CDR1 and CDR2: SGHTA and FQGNSA. The CDR3 is 15 amino acids.

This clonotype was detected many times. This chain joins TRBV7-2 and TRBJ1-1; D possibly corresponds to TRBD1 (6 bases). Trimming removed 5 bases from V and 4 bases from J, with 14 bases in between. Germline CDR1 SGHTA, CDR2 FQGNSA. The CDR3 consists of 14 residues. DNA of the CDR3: TGTGCCAGCAGCCTTGGGACATTAGTCACTGAAGCTTTCTTT. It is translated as CASSLGTLVTEAFF.

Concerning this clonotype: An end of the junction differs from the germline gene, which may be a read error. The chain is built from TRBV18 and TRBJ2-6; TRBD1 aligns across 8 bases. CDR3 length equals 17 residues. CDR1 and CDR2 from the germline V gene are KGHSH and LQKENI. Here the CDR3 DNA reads TGTGCCAGCTCACCGGGACAGGCCATCTCTGGGGCCAACGGCCTGACTTTC. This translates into CASSPGQAISGANGLTF.

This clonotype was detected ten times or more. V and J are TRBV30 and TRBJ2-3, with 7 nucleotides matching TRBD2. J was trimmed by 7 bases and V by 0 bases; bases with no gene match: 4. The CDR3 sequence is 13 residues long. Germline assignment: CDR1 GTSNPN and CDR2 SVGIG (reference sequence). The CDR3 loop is CAWSVSGANTQYF. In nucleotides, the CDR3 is TGTGCCTGGAGTGTCAGCGGGGCTAATACGCAGTATTTT. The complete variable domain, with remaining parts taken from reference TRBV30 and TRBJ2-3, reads SQTIHQWPATLVQPVGSPLSLECTVEGTSNPNLYWYRQAAGRGLQLLFYSVGIGQISSEVPQNLSASRPQDRQFILSSKKLLLSDSGFYLCAWSVSGANTQYFGPGTRLTVL.

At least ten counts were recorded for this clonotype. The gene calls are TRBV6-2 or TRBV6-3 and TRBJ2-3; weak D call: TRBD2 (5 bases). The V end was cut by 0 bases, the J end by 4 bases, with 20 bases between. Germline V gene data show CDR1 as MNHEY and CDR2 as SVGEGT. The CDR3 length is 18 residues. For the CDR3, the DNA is TGTGCCAGCAGTTACTCTACCCAGCGGTCAGCTGTAGCAGATACGCAGTATTTT. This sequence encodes CASSYSTQRSAVADTQYF.

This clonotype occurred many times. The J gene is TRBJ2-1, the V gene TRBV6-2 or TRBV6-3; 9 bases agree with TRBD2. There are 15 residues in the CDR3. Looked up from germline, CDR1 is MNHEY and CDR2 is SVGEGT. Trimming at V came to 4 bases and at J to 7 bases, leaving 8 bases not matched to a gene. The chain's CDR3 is CASSWAAGGLNEQFF. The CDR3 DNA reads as TGTGCCAGCAGTTGGGCAGCGGGAGGCCTAAATGAGCAGTTCTTC.

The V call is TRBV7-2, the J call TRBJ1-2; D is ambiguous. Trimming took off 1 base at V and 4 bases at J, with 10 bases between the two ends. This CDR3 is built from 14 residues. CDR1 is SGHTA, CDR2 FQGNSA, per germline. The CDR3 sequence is CASSLGQTSYGYTF. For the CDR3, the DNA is TGTGCCAGCAGCTTAGGGCAGACCAGCTATGGCTACACCTTC.

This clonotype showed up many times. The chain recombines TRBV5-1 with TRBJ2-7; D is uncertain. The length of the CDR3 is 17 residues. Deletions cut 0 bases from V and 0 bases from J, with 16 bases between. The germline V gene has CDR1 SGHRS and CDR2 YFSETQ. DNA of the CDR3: TGCGCCAGCAGCTTGGGACGTATCAAACCGGACTCCTACGAGCAGTACTTC. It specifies CASSLGRIKPDSYEQYF.

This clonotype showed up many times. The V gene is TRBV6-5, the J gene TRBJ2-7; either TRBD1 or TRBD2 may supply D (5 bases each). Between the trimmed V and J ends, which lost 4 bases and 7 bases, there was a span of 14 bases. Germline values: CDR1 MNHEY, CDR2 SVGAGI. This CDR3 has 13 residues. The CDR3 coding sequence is TGTGCCAGCAGTTCCTCGGGGCTGCCGGAGCAGTACTTC. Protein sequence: CASSSSGLPEQYF.

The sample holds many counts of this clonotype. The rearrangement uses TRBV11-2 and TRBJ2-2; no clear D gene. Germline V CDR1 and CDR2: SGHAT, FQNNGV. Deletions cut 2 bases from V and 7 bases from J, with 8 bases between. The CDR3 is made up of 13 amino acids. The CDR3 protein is CASSLISLGELFF. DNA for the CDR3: TGTGCCAGCAGCTTAATATCCCTCGGGGAGCTGTTTTTT.

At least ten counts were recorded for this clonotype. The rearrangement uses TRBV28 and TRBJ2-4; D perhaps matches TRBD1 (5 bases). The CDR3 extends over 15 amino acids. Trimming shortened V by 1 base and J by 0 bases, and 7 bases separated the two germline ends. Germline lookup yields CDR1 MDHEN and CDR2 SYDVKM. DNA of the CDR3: TGTGCCAGCAGTTTATTCAGGGAAGCCAAAAACATTCAGTACTTC. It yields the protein CASSLFREAKNIQYF.

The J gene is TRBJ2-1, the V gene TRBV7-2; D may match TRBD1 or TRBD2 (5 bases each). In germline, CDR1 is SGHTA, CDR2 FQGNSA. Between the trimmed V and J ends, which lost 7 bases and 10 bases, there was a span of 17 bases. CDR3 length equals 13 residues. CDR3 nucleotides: TGTGCCAGCACCCTGGACGGGGCAAGAGAGCAGTTCTTC. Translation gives CASTLDGAREQFF. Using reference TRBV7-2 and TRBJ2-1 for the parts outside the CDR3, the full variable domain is GAGVSQSPSNKVTEKGKDVELRCDPISGHTALYWYRQSLGQGLEFLIYFQGNSAPDKSGLPSDRFSAERTGGSVSTLTIQRTQQEDSAVYLCASTLDGAREQFFGPGTRLTVL.

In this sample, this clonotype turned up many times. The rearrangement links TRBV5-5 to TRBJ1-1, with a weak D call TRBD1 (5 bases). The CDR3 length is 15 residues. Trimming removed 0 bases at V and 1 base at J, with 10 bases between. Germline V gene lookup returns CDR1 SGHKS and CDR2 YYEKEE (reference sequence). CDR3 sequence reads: CASSLAAGANTEAFF. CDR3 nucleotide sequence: TGTGCCAGCAGCTTGGCCGCCGGGGCGAACACTGAAGCTTTCTTT.

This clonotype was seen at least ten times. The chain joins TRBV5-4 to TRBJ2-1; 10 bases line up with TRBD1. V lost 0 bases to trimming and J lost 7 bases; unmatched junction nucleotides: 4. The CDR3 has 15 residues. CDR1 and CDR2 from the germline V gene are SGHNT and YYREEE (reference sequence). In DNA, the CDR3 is TGTGCCAGCAGCTTGGGACAGGGGGCGGGTAATGAGCAGTTCTTC. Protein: CASSLGQGAGNEQFF.

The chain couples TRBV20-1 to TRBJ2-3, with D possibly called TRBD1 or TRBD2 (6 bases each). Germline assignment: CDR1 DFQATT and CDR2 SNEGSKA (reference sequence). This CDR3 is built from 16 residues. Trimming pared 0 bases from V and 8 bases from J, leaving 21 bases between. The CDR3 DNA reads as TGCAGTGCTAGAGATGGGGGGCAATTACTTTCGGGTACGCAGTATTTT. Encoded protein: CSARDGGQLLSGTQYF.

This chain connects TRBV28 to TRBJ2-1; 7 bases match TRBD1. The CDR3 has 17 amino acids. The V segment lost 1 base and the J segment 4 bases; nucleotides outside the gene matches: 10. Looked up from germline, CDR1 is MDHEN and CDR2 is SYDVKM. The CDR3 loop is CASSLSPGAGGYNEQFF. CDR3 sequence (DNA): TGTGCCAGCAGTTTATCCCCAGGAGCAGGGGGATACAATGAGCAGTTCTTC.

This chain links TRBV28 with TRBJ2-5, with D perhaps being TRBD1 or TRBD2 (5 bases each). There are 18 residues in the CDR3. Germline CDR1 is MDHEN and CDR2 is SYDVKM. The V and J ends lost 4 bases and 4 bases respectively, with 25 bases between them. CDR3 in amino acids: CASSSSILGTGAPETQYF. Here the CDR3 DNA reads TGTGCCAGCAGTTCCTCTATTCTCGGGACGGGCGCCCCAGAGACCCAGTACTTC.